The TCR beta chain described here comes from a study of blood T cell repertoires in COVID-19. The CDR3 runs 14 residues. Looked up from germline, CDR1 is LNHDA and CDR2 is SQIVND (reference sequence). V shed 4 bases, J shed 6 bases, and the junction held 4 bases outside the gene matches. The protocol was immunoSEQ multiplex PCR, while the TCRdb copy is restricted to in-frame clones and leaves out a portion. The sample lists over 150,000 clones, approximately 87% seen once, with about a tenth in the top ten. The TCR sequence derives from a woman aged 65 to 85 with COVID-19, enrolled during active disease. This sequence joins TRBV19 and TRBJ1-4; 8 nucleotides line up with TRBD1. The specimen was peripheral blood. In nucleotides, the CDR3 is TGTGCCAGTAGTAGCAGGGGGCTGGATGAAAAACTGTTTTTT. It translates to CASSSRGLDEKLFF.